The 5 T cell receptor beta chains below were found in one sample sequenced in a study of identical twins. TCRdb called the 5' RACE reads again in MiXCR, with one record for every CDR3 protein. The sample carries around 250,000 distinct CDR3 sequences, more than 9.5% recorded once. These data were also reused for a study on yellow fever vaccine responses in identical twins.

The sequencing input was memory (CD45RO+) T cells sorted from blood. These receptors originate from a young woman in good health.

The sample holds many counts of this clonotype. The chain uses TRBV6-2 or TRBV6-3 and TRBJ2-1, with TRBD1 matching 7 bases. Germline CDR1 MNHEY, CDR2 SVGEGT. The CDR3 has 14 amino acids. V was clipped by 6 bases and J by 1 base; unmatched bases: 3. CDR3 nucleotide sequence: TGTGCCAGCAGCCGACAGGGTTCCTACAATGAGCAGTTCTTC. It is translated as CASSRQGSYNEQFF.

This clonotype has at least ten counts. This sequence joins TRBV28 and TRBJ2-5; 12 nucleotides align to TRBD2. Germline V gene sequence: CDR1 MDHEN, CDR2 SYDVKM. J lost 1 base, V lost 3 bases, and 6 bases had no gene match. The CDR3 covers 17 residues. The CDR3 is CASSFPALAGGQETQYF. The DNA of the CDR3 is TGTGCCAGCAGTTTTCCGGCACTAGCGGGAGGCCAAGAGACCCAGTACTTC.

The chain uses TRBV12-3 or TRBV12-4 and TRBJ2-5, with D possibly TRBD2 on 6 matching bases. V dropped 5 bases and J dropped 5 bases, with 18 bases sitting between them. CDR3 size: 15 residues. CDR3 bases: TGTGCCAGCAGTCCCCCCGGGTCGGGGAGGGAGACCCAGTACTTC. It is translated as CASSPPGSGRETQYF.

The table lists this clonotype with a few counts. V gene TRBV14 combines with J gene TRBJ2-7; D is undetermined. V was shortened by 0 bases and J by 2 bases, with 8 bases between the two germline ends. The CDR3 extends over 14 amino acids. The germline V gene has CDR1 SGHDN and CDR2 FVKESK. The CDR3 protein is CASSQESIAYEQYF. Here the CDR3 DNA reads TGTGCCAGCAGCCAAGAAAGCATAGCCTACGAGCAGTACTTC.

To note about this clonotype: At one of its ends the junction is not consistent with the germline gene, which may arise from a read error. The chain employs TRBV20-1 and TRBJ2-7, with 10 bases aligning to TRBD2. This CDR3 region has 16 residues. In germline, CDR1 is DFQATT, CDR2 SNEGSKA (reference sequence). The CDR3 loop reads CCARPGLARYSYEQYF. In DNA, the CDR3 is TGCTGTGCTAGACCGGGACTAGCGAGATATTCCTACGAGCAGTACTTC.